This TCR beta chain was captured by sequencing in a study of blood T cell repertoires in COVID-19. Study-level background: The United States, Italy and Spain were the sources of the acute and convalescent COVID-19 samples. Nucleic acid was either cDNA or gDNA, and it came from T cells, B-cell-depleted T cells, or PBMCs.

In the original processing: Amplification of reference gene primers provided the estimated nucleated cell counts. Generated by immunoSEQ multiplex PCR, the TCRdb table keeps only in-frame clones and is missing some. The V and J calls and clone size are taken from that table; D and trimming were inferred from the DNA. The sample lists over 250,000 clones; just over 90% were seen once. The CDR3 sequence is 14 residues long. V shed 5 bases, J shed 14 bases, and the junction held 10 bases outside the gene matches. Germline V gives CDR1 SGHVS, CDR2 FQNEAQ. This chain connects TRBV7-8 to TRBJ2-1; TRBD2 matches 12 bases. The receptor was isolated from a woman younger than 45 with COVID-19, enrolled during active disease. Sequencing input: peripheral blood. The CDR3 loop is CASSTRLAGEREFF. CDR3 in DNA: TGTGCCAGCAGCACAAGACTAGCGGGAGAGAGGGAGTTCTTC.